The 3 T cell receptor beta chains reported below all come from one sample, sequenced in a study of cytomegalovirus exposure and HLA in healthy donors. Libraries were prepared by immunoSEQ multiplex PCR; TCRdb keeps only in-frame clonotypes and omits some of them. This table has some 120,000 clones, 94% appearing once. The sample taken for sequencing was PBMCs. Source of these receptors: a woman younger than 35 in good health and CMV-seronegative.

The chain is built from TRBV6-1 and TRBJ2-2; a weak D match, TRBD1 (5 bases). The length of the CDR3 is 15 residues. In germline, CDR1 is MNHNS, CDR2 SASEGT. Trimming pared 6 bases from V and 3 bases from J, leaving 14 bases between. The CDR3 DNA follows: TGTGCCAGCAGACGAACCAGGGTGGACACCGGGGAGCTGTTTTTT. It codes for CASRRTRVDTGELFF.

This rearrangement joins TRBV9 to TRBJ2-3, with 8 bases that match TRBD1. CDR1 SGDLS and CDR2 YYNGEE come from the germline V gene. This CDR3 has 15 amino acids. After removal of 2 bases from V and 1 base from J, the junction contained 3 bases not matched to a gene. The CDR3 nucleotides are TGTGCCAGCAGCGTTACAGGGGGTGGCACAGATACGCAGTATTTT. It yields the protein CASSVTGGGTDTQYF.

The chain is built from TRBV6-5 and TRBJ2-1; 12 bases map to TRBD2. Trimming cost V 4 bases and J 5 bases; bases outside gene matches: 6. The CDR3 contains 16 residues. Germline assignment: CDR1 MNHEY and CDR2 SVGAGI. The CDR3 sequence is CASSSVASGRDNEQFF. The CDR3 DNA reads TGTGCCAGCAGTTCCGTAGCTAGCGGGAGGGACAATGAGCAGTTCTTC.